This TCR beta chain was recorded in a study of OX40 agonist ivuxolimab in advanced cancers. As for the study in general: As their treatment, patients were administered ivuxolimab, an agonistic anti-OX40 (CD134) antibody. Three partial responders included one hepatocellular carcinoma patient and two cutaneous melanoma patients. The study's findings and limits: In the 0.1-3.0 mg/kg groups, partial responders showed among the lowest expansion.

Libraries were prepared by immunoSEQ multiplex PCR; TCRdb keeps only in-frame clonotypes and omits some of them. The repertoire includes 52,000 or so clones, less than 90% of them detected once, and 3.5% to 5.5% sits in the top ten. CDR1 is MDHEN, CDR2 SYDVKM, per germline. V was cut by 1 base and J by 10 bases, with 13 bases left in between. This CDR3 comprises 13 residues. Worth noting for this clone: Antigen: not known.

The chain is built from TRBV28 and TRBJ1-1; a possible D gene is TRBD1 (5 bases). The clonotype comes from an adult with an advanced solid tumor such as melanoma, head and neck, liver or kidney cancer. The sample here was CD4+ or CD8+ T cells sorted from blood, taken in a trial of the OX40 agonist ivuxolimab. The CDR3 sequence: CASSLYTDGGAFF. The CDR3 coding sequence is TGTGCCAGCAGTTTATATACTGACGGGGGAGCTTTCTTT.